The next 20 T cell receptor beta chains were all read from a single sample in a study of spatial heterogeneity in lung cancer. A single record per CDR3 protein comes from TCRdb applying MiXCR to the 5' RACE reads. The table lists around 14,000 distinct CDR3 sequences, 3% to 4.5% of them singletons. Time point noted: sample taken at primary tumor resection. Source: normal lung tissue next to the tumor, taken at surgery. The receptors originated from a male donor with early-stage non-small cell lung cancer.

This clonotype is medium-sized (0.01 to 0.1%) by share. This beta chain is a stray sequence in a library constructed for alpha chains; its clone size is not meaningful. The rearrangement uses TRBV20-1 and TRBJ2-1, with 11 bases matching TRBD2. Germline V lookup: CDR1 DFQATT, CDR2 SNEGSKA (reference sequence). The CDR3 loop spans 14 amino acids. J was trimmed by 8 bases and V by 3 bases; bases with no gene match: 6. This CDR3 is CSASLQLAGDEQFF. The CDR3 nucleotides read TGCAGTGCTAGCTTACAACTAGCGGGGGATGAGCAGTTCTTC.

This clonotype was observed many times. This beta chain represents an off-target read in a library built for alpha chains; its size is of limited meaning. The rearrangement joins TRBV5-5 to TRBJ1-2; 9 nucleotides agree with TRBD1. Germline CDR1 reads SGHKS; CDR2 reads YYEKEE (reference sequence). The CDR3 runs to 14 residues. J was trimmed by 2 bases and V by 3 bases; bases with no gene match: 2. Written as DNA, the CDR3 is TGTGCCAGCAGCTCGACAGGGGGGAACTATGGCTACACCTTC. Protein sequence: CASSSTGGNYGYTF.

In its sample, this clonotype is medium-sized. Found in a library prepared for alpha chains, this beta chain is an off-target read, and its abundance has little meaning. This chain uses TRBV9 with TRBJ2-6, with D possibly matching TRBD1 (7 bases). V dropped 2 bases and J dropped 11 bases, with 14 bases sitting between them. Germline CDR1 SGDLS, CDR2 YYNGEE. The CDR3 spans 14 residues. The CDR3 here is CASSVRDSTYVLTF. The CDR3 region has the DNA TGTGCCAGCAGCGTGCGGGACAGTACGTACGTCCTGACTTTC.

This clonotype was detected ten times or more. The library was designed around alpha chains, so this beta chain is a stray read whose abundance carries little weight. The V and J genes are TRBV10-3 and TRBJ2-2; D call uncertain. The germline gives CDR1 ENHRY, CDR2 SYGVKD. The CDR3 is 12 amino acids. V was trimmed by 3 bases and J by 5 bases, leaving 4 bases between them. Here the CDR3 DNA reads TGTGCCATCAGTGAAAGGACCGGGGAGCTGTTTTTT. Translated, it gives CAISERTGELFF.

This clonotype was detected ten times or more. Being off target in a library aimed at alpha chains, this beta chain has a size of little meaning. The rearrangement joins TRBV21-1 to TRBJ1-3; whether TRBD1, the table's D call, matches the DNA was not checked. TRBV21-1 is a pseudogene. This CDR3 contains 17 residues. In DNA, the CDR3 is TGTGCCAGCAGCAAAGCGCGTCAGGACAGGGGAGGAAACACCATATATTTT. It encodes CASSKARQDRGGNTIYF.

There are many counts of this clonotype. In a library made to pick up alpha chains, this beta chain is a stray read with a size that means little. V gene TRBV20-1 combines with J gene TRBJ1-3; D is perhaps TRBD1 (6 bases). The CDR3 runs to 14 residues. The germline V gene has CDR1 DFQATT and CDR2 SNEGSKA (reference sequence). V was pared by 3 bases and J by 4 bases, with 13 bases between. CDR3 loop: CSASKGGSGNTIYF. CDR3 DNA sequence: TGCAGTGCTAGCAAGGGGGGAAGCGGAAACACCATATATTTT.

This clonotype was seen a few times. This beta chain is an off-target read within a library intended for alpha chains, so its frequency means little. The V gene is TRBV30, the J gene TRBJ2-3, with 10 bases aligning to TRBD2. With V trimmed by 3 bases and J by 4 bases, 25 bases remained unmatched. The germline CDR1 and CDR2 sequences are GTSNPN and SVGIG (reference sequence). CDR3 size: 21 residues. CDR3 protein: CAWSSRTAFTSGKGFPDTQYF. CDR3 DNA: TGTGCCTGGAGCAGTAGGACAGCCTTCACTAGCGGGAAAGGATTCCCAGATACGCAGTATTTT.

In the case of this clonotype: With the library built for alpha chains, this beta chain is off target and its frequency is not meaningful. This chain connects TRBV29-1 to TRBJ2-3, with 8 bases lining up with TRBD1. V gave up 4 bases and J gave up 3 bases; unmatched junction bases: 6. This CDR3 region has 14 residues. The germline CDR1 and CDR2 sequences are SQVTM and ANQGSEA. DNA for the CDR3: TGCAGCGTTGGGCCAGGGGGCACTACAGATACGCAGTATTTT. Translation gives CSVGPGGTTDTQYF.

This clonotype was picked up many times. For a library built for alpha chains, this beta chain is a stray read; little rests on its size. CDR3 coding DNA: TGTGCCAGCTCACCCAAACAAACCGGGGAGCTGTTTTTT. It yields the protein CASSPKQTGELFF. The V call is TRBV18, the J call TRBJ2-2; D not certain. The germline V gene encodes CDR1 KGHSH and CDR2 LQKENI. The CDR3 extends over 13 amino acids. V was cut by 3 bases and J by 5 bases, with 7 bases left in between.

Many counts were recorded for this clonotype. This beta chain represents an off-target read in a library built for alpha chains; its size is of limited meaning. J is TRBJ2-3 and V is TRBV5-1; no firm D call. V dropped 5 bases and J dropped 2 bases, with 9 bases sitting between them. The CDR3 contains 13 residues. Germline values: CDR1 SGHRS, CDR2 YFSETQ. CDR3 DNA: TGCGCCAGCAGTATCGGTAACACAGATACGCAGTATTTT. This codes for CASSIGNTDTQYF.

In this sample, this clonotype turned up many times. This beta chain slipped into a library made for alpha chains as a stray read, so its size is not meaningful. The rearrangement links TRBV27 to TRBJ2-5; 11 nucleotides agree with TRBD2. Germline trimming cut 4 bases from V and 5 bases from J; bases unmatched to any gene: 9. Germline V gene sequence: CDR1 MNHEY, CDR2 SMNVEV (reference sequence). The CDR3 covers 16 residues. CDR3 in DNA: TGTGCCAGCAGTTCACTAGCGGGAGTAGTAGGGGAGACCCAGTACTTC. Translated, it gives CASSSLAGVVGETQYF.

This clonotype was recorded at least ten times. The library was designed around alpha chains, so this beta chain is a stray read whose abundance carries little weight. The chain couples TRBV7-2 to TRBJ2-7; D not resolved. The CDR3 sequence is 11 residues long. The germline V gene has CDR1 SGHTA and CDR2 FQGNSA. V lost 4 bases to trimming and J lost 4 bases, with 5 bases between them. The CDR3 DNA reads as TGTGCCAGCAGCTCGCAGTACGAGCAGTACTTC. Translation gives CASSSQYEQYF.

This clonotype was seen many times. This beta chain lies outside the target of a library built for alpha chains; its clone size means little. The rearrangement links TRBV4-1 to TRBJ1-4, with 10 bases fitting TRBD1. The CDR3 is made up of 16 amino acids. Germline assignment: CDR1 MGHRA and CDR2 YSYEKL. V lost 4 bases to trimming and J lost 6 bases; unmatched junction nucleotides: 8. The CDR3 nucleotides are TGCGCCAGCAGCCCAAAAGTCGGGACAGGGGATGAAAAACTGTTTTTT. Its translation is CASSPKVGTGDEKLFF.

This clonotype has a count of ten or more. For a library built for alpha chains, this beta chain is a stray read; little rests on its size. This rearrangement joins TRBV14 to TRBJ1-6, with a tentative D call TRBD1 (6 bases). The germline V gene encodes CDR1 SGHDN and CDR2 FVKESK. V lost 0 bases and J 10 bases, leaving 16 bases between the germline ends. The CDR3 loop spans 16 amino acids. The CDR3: CASSQDRGGLGSPLHF. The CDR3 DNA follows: TGTGCCAGCAGCCAAGACCGTGGGGGGCTCGGATCACCCCTCCACTTT.

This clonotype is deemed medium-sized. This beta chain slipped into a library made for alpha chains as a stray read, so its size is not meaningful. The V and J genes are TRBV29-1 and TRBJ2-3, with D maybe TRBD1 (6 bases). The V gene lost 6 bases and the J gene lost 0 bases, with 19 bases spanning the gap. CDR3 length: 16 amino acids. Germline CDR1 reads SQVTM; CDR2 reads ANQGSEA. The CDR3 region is CSVLRDTLPSTDTQYF. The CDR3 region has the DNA TGCAGCGTCCTACGGGACACGCTACCTAGCACAGATACGCAGTATTTT.

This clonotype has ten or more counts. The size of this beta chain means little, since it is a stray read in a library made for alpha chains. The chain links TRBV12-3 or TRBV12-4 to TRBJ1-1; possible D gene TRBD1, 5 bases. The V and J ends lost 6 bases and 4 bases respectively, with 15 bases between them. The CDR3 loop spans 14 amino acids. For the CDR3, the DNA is TGTGCCAGCAGCAGTTCGACAGAAGTCACTGAAGCTTTCTTT. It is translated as CASSSSTEVTEAFF.

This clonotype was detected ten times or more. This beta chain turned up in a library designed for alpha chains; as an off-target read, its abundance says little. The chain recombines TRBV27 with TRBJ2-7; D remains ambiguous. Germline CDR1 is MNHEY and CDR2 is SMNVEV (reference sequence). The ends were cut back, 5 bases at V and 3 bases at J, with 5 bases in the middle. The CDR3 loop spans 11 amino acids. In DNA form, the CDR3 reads TGTGCCAGCAGTAAGGTCTACGAGCAGTACTTC. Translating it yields CASSKVYEQYF.

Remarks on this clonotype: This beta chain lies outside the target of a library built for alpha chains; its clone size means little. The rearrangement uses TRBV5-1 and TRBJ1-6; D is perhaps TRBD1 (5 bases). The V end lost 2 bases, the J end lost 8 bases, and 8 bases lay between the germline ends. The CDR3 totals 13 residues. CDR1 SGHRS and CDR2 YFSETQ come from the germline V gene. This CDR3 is CASSFDRYSPLHF. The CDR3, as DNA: TGCGCCAGCAGCTTTGACAGATATTCACCCCTCCACTTT.

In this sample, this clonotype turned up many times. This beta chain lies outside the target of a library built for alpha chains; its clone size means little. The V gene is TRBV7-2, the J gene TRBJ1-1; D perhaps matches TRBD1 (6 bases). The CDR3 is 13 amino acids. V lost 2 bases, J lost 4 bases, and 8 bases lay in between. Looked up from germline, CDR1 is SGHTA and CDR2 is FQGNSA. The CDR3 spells CASSLQGTTEAFF. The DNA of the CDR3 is TGTGCCAGCAGCTTACAGGGGACCACTGAAGCTTTCTTT.

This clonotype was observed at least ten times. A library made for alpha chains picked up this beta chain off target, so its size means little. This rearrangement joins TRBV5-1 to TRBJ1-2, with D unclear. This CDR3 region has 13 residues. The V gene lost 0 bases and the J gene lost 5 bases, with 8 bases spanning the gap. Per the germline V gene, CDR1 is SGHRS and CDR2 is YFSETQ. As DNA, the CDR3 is TGCGCCAGCAGCTTGGATAGCCAGTATGGCTACACCTTC. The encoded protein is CASSLDSQYGYTF.